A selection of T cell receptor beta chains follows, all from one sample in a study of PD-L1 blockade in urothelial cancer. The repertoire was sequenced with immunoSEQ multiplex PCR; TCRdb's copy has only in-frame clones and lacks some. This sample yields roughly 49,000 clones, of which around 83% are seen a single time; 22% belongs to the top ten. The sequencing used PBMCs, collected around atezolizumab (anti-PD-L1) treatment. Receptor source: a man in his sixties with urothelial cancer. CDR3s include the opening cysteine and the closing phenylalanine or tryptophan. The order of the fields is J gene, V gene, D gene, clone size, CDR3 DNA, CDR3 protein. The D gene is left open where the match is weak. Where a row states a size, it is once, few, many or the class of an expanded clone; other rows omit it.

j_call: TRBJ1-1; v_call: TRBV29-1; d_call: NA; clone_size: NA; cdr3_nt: TGCAGCGTTGCGAAGGGGCAGGGGGAAGCTTTCTTT; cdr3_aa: CSVAKGQGEAFF
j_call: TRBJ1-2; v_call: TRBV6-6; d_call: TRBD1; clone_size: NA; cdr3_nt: TGTGCCAGCAGTTCCGAGACAGGGGCTAGTGGCTACACCTTC; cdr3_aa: CASSSETGASGYTF
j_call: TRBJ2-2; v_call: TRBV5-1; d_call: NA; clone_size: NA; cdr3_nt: TGCGCCAGCAGCCACGACGGTGGGAGGACCGGGGAGCTGTTTTTT; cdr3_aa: CASSHDGGRTGELFF
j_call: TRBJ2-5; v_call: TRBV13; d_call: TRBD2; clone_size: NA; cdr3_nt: TGTGCCAGCAGCCTCCGTACCCCCGGGACTAGCGGGAGGATGGGGGAGACCCAGTACTTC; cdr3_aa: CASSLRTPGTSGRMGETQYF
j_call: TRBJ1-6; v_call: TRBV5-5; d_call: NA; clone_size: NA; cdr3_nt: TGTGCCAGCAGCTTGGGGGGAGTTGGGTCACCCCTCCACTTT; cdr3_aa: CASSLGGVGSPLHF
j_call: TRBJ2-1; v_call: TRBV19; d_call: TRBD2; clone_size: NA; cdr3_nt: TGTGCCAGTAGTAAGGAGGCTAGCGGGGGGGTCGATGAGCAGTTCTTC; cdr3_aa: CASSKEASGGVDEQFF
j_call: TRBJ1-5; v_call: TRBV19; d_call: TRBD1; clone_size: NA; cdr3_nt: TGTGCCAGTAGTATAGATCAACGGGACAGGGGGTACCCGGGGCCCCAGCATTTT; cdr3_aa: CASSIDQRDRGYPGPQHF
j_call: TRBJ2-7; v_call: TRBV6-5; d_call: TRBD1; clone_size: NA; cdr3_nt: TGTGCCAGCAGTTACTCGATGGCGACAGGGAACCACGAGCAGTACTTC; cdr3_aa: CASSYSMATGNHEQYF
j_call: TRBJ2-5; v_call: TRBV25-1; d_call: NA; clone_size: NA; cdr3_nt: TGTGCCAGCAGTGAATATAGGGGTGAACAAGAGACCCAGTACTTC; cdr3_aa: CASSEYRGEQETQYF
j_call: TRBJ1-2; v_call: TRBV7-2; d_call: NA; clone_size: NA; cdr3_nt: TGTGCCAGCAGCTCCGGGGGACCTGCTAACTATGGCTACACCTTC; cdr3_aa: CASSSGGPANYGYTF
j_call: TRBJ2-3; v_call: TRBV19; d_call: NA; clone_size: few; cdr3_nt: TGTGCCAGTAGTATCGGCCCGGGGGCAGATACGCAGTATTTT; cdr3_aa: CASSIGPGADTQYF
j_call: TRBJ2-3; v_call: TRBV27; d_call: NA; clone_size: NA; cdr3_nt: TGTGCCAGCAGTTCCCTTGCGGGGACCACAGATACGCAGTATTTT; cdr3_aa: CASSSLAGTTDTQYF
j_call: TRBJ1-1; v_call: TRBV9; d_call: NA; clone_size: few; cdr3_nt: TGTGCCAGCAGCCAGACAGGCCTGAACACTGAAGCTTTCTTT; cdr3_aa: CASSQTGLNTEAFF